This is a list of T cell receptor beta chains from one sample in a study of shared clonotypes between healthy human individuals. Generated by immunoSEQ multiplex PCR, the TCRdb table keeps only in-frame clones and is missing some. The sample includes over 700,000 clones, roughly 72% of them seen just once. The sample consisted of memory CD4+ T cells sorted from blood. The receptors stem from a woman in her twenties or thirties in good health. The CDR3 runs from the conserved cysteine through the conserved F or W. D genes are given only for firm matches. Only part of the rows carry a size: once, few, many, or a class if the clone is expanded.

>TRBD1|TRBJ2-7|TRBV2|.
TGTGCCAGTCAGGGACAGGGGAGCTCCTACGAGCAGTACTTC
CASQGQGSSYEQYF
>.|TRBJ2-7|TRBV7-9|.
TGTGCCAGCAGCTTTCAGAGCGCCGGGGCTGAGCAGTACTTC
CASSFQSAGAEQYF
>.|TRBJ2-7|TRBV7-9|.
TGTGCCAGCAGCTTACTAGCTTCCACCTACGAGCAGTACTTC
CASSLLASTYEQYF
>.|TRBJ2-2|TRBV13|.
TGTGCCAGCAGGGGGGCGGGCTGGACCGGGGAGCTGTTTTTT
CASRGAGWTGELFF
>TRBD2|TRBJ2-7|TRBV4-2|.
TGTGCCAGCAGCCAAGAATCTAGCGGGAGTAGCTACGAGCAGTACTTC
CASSQESSGSSYEQYF
>TRBD2|TRBJ2-1|TRBV11-2|.
TGTGCCAGCAGTCCAGGGACTAGCTGGGAGCAGTTCTTC
CASSPGTSWEQFF
>TRBD1|TRBJ2-7|TRBV5-1|few
TGCGCCAGCAGCCCCGGGACAGGGGGACTCGAGCAGTACTTC
CASSPGTGGLEQYF
>TRBD2|TRBJ2-1|TRBV7-8|once
TGTGCCAGCAGCCTCATAGCCCTAGCGGGAGGGCCTGGCGAGCAGTTCTTC
CASSLIALAGGPGEQFF
>.|TRBJ2-1|TRBV18|.
TGTGCCAGCTCACCGATGAACCCCAATGAGCAGTTCTTC
CASSPMNPNEQFF
>TRBD1|TRBJ1-2|TRBV28|.
TGTGCCAGCAGTTCAGGACAGGGGGATGGCTACACCTTC
CASSSGQGDGYTF
>TRBD1|TRBJ2-6|TRBV11-2|.
TGTGCCAGCACCGACAGGGGTGGGGCCAACGTCCTGACTTTC
CASTDRGGANVLTF
>TRBD2|TRBJ2-1|TRBV28|.
TGTGCCAGCAGTTCCGTTTCTAGCGGGTACAATGAGCAGTTCTTC
CASSSVSSGYNEQFF
>.|TRBJ2-7|TRBV7-9|few
TGTGCCAGCAGCTTAGAGGGGGGAGACGAGCAGTACTTC
CASSLEGGDEQYF
>.|TRBJ2-3|TRBV19|.
TGTGCCAGTAGTGATCGGGTGGGAGATACGCAGTATTTT
CASSDRVGDTQYF
>TRBD2|TRBJ2-1|TRBV18|.
TGTGCCAGCTCACCACCGGCTAGCGGTAATGAGCAGTTCTTC
CASSPPASGNEQFF
>.|TRBJ2-1|TRBV6-5|.
TGTGCCAGCAGTTACAGACTTAACAATGAGCAGTTCTTC
CASSYRLNNEQFF
>.|TRBJ1-2|TRBV2|.
TGTGCCAGCAGGGAGCCCAAGGTTAACTATGGCTACACCTTC
CASREPKVNYGYTF
>TRBD1|TRBJ1-5|TRBV5-6|.
TGTGCCAGCAGCTTGACCGGGACAGGGGTCGGTCAGCCCCAGCATTTT
CASSLTGTGVGQPQHF
>TRBD2|TRBJ2-7|TRBV11-2|.
TGTGCCAGCACCCGAGGGAGGGAAGAGCAGTACTTC
CASTRGREEQYF
>TRBD1|TRBJ2-7|TRBV30|.
TGTGCCTGGAGTCGGGGACAGTCCTACGAGCAGTACTTC
CAWSRGQSYEQYF
>TRBD1|TRBJ1-2|TRBV9|.
TGTGCCAGCAGCCCAGGACAGGGGAGCTATGGCTACACCTTC
CASSPGQGSYGYTF
>TRBD1|TRBJ2-3|TRBV5-1|few
TGCGCCAGCAGCGGACAGGGGGCAGATACGCAGTATTTT
CASSGQGADTQYF
>TRBD2|TRBJ2-1|TRBV10-3|many
TGTGCCATCAGTGAGTCGAAAATCTCGGGAGGCAATGAGCAGTTCTTC
CAISESKISGGNEQFF
>.|TRBJ1-3|TRBV10-3|once
TGTGCCATCTCAGATCCAGTCTCTGGAAACACCATATATTTT
CAISDPVSGNTIYF
>.|TRBJ1-2|TRBV7-2|.
TGTGCCAGCAGCTTAGATCGGACAGCGGACTATGGCTACACCTTC
CASSLDRTADYGYTF
>.|TRBJ2-5|TRBV30|.
TGTGCCTGGAGGCAGAGTTCTCGTGAGACCCAGTACTTC
CAWRQSSRETQYF